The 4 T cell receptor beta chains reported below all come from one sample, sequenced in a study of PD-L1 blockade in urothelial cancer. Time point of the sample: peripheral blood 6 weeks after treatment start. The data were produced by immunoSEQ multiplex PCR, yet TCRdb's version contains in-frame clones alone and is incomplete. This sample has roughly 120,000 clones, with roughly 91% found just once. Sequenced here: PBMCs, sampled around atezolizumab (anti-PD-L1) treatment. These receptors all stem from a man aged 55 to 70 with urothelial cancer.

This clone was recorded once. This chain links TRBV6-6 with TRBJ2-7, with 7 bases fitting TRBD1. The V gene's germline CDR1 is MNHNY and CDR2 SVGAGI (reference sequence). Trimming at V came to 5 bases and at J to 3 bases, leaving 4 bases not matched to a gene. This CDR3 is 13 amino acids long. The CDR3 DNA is TGTGCCAGCAGTCCGACAGGGAGCTACGAGCAGTACTTC. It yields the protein CASSPTGSYEQYF.

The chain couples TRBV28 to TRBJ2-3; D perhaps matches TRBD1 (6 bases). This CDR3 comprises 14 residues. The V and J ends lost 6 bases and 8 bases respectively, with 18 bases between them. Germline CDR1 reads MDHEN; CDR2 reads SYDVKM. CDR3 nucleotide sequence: TGTGCCAGCAGCGAACAGGGAACGCCGGGTACGCAGTATTTT. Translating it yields CASSEQGTPGTQYF.

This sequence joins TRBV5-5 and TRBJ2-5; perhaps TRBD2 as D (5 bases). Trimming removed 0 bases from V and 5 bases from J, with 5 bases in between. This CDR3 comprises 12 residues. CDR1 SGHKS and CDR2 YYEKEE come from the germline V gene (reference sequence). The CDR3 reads CASSLAGETQYF. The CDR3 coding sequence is TGTGCCAGCAGCTTGGCGGGGGAGACCCAGTACTTC.

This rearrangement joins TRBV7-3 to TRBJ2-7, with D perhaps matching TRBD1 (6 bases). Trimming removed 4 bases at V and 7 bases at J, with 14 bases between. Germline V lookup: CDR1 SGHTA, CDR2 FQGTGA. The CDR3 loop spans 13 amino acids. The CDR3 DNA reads TGTGCCAGCAGCTCTACGCTTACAGGGGAGCAGTACTTC. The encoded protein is CASSSTLTGEQYF.